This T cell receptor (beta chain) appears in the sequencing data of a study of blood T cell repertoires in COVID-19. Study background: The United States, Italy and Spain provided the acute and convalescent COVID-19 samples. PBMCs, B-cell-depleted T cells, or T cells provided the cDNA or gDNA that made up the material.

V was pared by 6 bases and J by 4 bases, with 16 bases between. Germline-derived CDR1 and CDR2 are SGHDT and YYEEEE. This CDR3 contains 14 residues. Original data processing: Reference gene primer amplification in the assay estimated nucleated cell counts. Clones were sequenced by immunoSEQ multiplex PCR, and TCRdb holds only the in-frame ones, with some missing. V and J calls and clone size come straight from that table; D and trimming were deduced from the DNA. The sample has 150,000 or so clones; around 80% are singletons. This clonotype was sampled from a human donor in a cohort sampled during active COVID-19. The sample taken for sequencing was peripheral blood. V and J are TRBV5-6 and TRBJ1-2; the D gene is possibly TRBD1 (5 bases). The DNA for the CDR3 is TGTGCCAGCAATCCGATAGGGGCCCTCTATGGCTACACCTTC. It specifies CASNPIGALYGYTF.